A single sample is the source of the 31 T cell receptor beta chains below, sequenced in a study of shared clonotypes between healthy human individuals. This table comes from immunoSEQ multiplex PCR, and its TCRdb copy is limited to in-frame clones, with some not included. Of around 2.5 million clones in the sample, 93% were seen once. The sample was naive CD4+ T cells from PBMCs. This sample's subset: CD45RA+ positively selected. The receptors derive from a man between 18 and 29 years old in good health. Some clones in this sample may be carry-over from other donors' samples.

This chain joins TRBV7-9 and TRBJ2-3, with 9 bases aligning to TRBD2. The CDR3 covers 14 residues. The V gene end was trimmed by 5 bases and the J gene end by 3 bases; junction bases not matched to a gene: 3. Germline CDR1 is SEHNR and CDR2 is FQNEAQ (reference sequence). CDR3 coding DNA: TGTGCCAGCAGCGCTGGACTAGCGACAGATACGCAGTATTTT. Residues: CASSAGLATDTQYF.

Here the CDR3 DNA reads TGTGCCAGCAGTTACACCGGGACAGGGTACGAAAAACTGTTTTTT. This encodes CASSYTGTGYEKLFF. The V and J genes are TRBV6-5 and TRBJ1-4; 9 nucleotides line up with TRBD1. Germline trimming cut 2 bases from V and 8 bases from J; bases unmatched to any gene: 6. Germline V gene lookup returns CDR1 MNHEY and CDR2 SVGAGI. The length of the CDR3 is 15 residues.

The chain joins TRBV7-9 to TRBJ2-2; D is undetermined. The ends were cut back, 2 bases at V and 2 bases at J, with 9 bases in the middle. Germline assignment: CDR1 SEHNR and CDR2 FQNEAQ (reference sequence). The CDR3 runs 15 residues. Here the CDR3 DNA reads TGTGCCAGCAGCTTAATTAAGCTAAACACCGGGGAGCTGTTTTTT. It is translated as CASSLIKLNTGELFF.

The CDR3 here is CASSKELRGCSYNEQFF. The CDR3 DNA reads as TGTGCCAGCAGCAAAGAATTGAGGGGCTGCTCCTACAATGAGCAGTTCTTC. The chain has TRBV21-1 and TRBJ2-1. TRBV21-1 is a listed pseudogene. The CDR3 runs 17 residues.

This sequence joins TRBV27 and TRBJ2-2, with D perhaps given as TRBD1 or TRBD2 (5 bases each). Trimming removed 2 bases at V and 0 bases at J, with 7 bases between. Germline V gene lookup returns CDR1 MNHEY and CDR2 SMNVEV (reference sequence). This CDR3 has 15 amino acids. CDR3 sequence: CASSLVGANTGELFF. Here the CDR3 DNA reads TGTGCCAGCAGTTTAGTGGGGGCGAACACCGGGGAGCTGTTTTTT.

V is TRBV28 and J is TRBJ2-2; D is uncertain. The germline V gene has CDR1 MDHEN and CDR2 SYDVKM. Trimming removed 6 bases from V and 4 bases from J, with 6 bases in between. The CDR3 spans 12 residues. The CDR3 DNA is TGTGCCAGCAGGACTTCCACCGGGGAGCTGTTTTTT. Its translation is CASRTSTGELFF.

This sequence joins TRBV5-8 and TRBJ1-1; D is ambiguous. The CDR3 is 16 amino acids. The germline V and J ends were trimmed by 5 bases and 0 bases, with 17 bases remaining between them. In germline, CDR1 is SGHTS, CDR2 YDEGEE. The CDR3: CASSARWVLMNTEAFF. In DNA, the CDR3 is TGTGCCAGCAGTGCCAGATGGGTCCTCATGAACACTGAAGCTTTCTTT.

This chain links TRBV2 with TRBJ1-2, with 11 bases fitting TRBD1. The CDR3 is made up of 14 amino acids. Trimming at V came to 3 bases and at J to 7 bases, leaving 4 bases not matched to a gene. Germline V gene lookup returns CDR1 SNHLY and CDR2 FYNNEI. In DNA form, the CDR3 reads TGTGCCAGCAGTGAGGACAGGGGGCGGTCTGGCTACACCTTC. Protein sequence: CASSEDRGRSGYTF.

As to this clone: Other DNA variants within this sample encode the same CDR3. This chain connects TRBV30 to TRBJ2-3; D may be TRBD2 (7 bases). V was shortened by 1 base and J by 6 bases, with 11 bases between the two germline ends. This CDR3 has 13 residues. From germline, CDR1 is GTSNPN and CDR2 SVGIG (reference sequence). This CDR3 is CAWSGTAGDTQYF. The CDR3 DNA reads TGTGCCTGGAGTGGGACAGCGGGGGATACGCAGTATTTT.

The chain joins TRBV30 to TRBJ1-2; D remains ambiguous. Between the trimmed V and J ends, which lost 1 base and 8 bases, there was a span of 11 bases. The CDR3 runs 12 residues. CDR1 and CDR2 (germline): GTSNPN, SVGIG (reference sequence). CDR3 in amino acids: CAWSATITGYTF. The CDR3 DNA follows: TGTGCCTGGAGTGCCACCATCACAGGCTACACCTTC.

The chain uses TRBV9 and TRBJ1-5; 7 bases are shared with TRBD1. V lost 3 bases, J lost 0 bases, and 3 bases stayed unmatched. Germline V gene data show CDR1 as SGDLS and CDR2 as YYNGEE. This CDR3 spans 15 amino acids. CDR3 in DNA: TGTGCCAGCAGCGCCAGGGGGTTTAGCAATCAGCCCCAGCATTTT. Translation: CASSARGFSNQPQHF.

The rearrangement links TRBV19 to TRBJ2-5; TRBD1 or TRBD2 may be the D gene (5 bases each). Germline assignment: CDR1 LNHDA and CDR2 SQIVND (reference sequence). With 1 base removed from V and 5 bases from J, the gap between germline ends came to 14 bases. The CDR3 is made up of 15 amino acids. CDR3 residues: CASSIGGVGTETQYF. As DNA, the CDR3 is TGTGCCAGTAGTATAGGTGGCGTCGGGACGGAGACCCAGTACTTC.

This chain joins TRBV5-6 and TRBJ2-3, with no clear D. CDR1 and CDR2 (germline): SGHDT, YYEEEE. V lost 4 bases, J lost 2 bases, and 14 bases lay in between. CDR3 length: 15 amino acids. The CDR3 nucleotides read TGTGCCAGCAGCCTTGGGCCTACCAACACAGATACGCAGTATTTT. This codes for CASSLGPTNTDTQYF. Complete variable domain (other parts from reference TRBV5-6 and TRBJ2-3): DAGVTQSPTHLIKTRGQQVTLRCSPKSGHDTVSWYQQALGQGPQFIFQYYEEEERQRGNFPDRFSGHQFPNYSSELNVNALLLGDSALYLCASSLGPTNTDTQYFGPGTRLTVL.

As DNA, the CDR3 is TGTGCCAGCAGTGGATCAGGGGGGGCCTACGAGCAGTACTTC. Translated, it gives CASSGSGGAYEQYF. The chain recombines TRBV6-6 with TRBJ2-7; D is possibly TRBD1 or TRBD2 (7 bases each). Germline V gene sequence: CDR1 MNHNY, CDR2 SVGAGI (reference sequence). Trimming took off 5 bases at V and 2 bases at J, with 13 bases between the two ends. The CDR3 covers 14 residues.

CDR3 protein: CASSGTSGNYNEQFF. The CDR3 DNA reads as TGTGCCAGCAGCGGAACTAGCGGGAACTACAATGAGCAGTTCTTC. V gene TRBV9 combines with J gene TRBJ2-1; the match to TRBD2 covers 10 bases. The germline V gene has CDR1 SGDLS and CDR2 YYNGEE. The CDR3 consists of 15 residues. V lost 3 bases and J lost 3; bases outside the gene matches: 3.

The chain has TRBV7-2 and TRBJ1-5; D remains unclear. The CDR3 sequence is 13 residues long. Per the germline V gene, CDR1 is SGHTA and CDR2 is FQGNSA. Trimming left V 3 bases short and J 5 bases short, with 8 bases between. CDR3 sequence reads: CASSLYGDQPQHF. The CDR3 DNA sequence: TGTGCCAGCAGCTTGTACGGAGATCAGCCCCAGCATTTT.

The V and J genes are TRBV19 and TRBJ1-5; D may be TRBD1 (5 bases). V shed 6 bases and J shed 0 bases, with 12 bases lying between them. CDR3 length: 15 residues. Germline CDR1 LNHDA, CDR2 SQIVND (reference sequence). DNA of the CDR3: TGTGCCAGTAGCGGGCGGGGGTATAGCAATCAGCCCCAGCATTTT. The encoded protein is CASSGRGYSNQPQHF.

V usage is TRBV7-6 and J usage is TRBJ2-7, with TRBD2 matching over 9 bases. CDR1 is SGHVS, CDR2 FNYEAQ, per germline. V was clipped by 1 base and J by 4 bases; unmatched bases: 5. CDR3 size: 15 residues. The DNA for the CDR3 is TGTGCCAGCAGCTTAGAGGCTAGCGGGATATACGAGCAGTACTTC. It translates to CASSLEASGIYEQYF.

The chain combines TRBV19 with TRBJ2-2, with D possibly TRBD1 on 5 matching bases. Per the germline V gene, CDR1 is LNHDA and CDR2 is SQIVND (reference sequence). The V end was cut by 4 bases, the J end by 4 bases, with 10 bases between. The CDR3 totals 14 residues. The chain's CDR3 is CASSKAGSTGELFF. CDR3 coding DNA: TGTGCCAGTAGTAAGGCAGGGTCCACCGGGGAGCTGTTTTTT.

The rearrangement links TRBV7-8 to TRBJ2-1; D gene ambiguous. Germline-derived CDR1 and CDR2 are SGHVS and FQNEAQ. This CDR3 is built from 15 residues. Trimming removed 5 bases at V and 3 bases at J, with 14 bases between. The CDR3, as DNA: TGTGCCAGCAGCCCAGAGGCCCGTGTCTACAATGAGCAGTTCTTC. Its protein product is CASSPEARVYNEQFF. Combining the CDR3 with reference TRBV7-8 and TRBJ2-1 gives the whole variable domain GAGVSQSPRYKVAKRGQDVALRCDPISGHVSLFWYQQALGQGPEFLTYFQNEAQLDKSGLPSDRFFAERPEGSVSTLKIQRTQQEDSAVYLCASSPEARVYNEQFFGPGTRLTVL.

V is TRBV6-5 and J is TRBJ2-5, with 8 bases that match TRBD1. From germline, CDR1 is MNHEY and CDR2 SVGAGI. CDR3 length: 13 residues. V dropped 7 bases and J dropped 3; count of bases not matched to a gene: 4. CDR3 in amino acids: CASTTGGKETQYF. The CDR3, as DNA: TGTGCCAGCACTACAGGGGGAAAAGAGACCCAGTACTTC.

In DNA form, the CDR3 reads TGTGCCAGCGGGACAGGGCCCAACTATGGCTACACCTTC. Residues: CASGTGPNYGYTF. The chain couples TRBV6-6 to TRBJ1-2; 9 positions match TRBD1. CDR1 and CDR2 from the germline V gene are MNHNY and SVGAGI (reference sequence). Trimming took 8 bases from V and 2 from J; bases not matched to a gene: 3. This CDR3 comprises 13 residues.

This CDR3 reads CASRRNFRGNGYGYTF. Written as DNA, the CDR3 is TGTGCCAGTCGAAGGAATTTCAGGGGAAATGGTTATGGCTACACCTTC. The rearrangement links TRBV19 to TRBJ1-2; D is perhaps TRBD1 (6 bases). Trimming took 8 bases from V and 5 from J, leaving 24 bases between them. Germline V gene lookup returns CDR1 LNHDA and CDR2 SQIVND (reference sequence). This CDR3 has 16 amino acids.

The chain is built from TRBV2 and TRBJ1-2, with 8 bases matching TRBD1. The CDR3 length is 12 residues. Germline lookup yields CDR1 SNHLY and CDR2 FYNNEI. The junction had 1 base not matched to a gene; V was cut back by 3 bases and J by 7 bases. This chain's CDR3 is CASSDRGLGYTF. CDR3 coding DNA: TGTGCCAGCAGTGACAGGGGGCTTGGCTACACCTTC.

Worth noting for this clone: The same CDR3 is also encoded by other DNA sequences in this sample. V usage is TRBV5-1 and J usage is TRBJ2-3, with 10 bases matching TRBD2. Trimming removed 3 bases from V and 4 bases from J; junction bases left unmatched: 5. Germline-derived CDR1 and CDR2 are SGHRS and YFSETQ. This CDR3 has 15 residues. Written as DNA, the CDR3 is TGCGCCAGCAGCTCGCTAGCGGGAGCCCCAGATACGCAGTATTTT. This gives the protein CASSSLAGAPDTQYF. The full variable domain, in which reference TRBV5-1 and TRBJ2-3 provide the parts outside the CDR3, is KAGVTQTPRYLIKTRGQQVTLSCSPISGHRSVSWYQQTPGQGLQFLFEYFSETQRNKGNFPGRFSGRQFSNSRSEMNVSTLELGDSALYLCASSSLAGAPDTQYFGPGTRLTVL.

The chain recombines TRBV7-2 with TRBJ2-7; no reliable D call. Germline V gene sequence: CDR1 SGHTA, CDR2 FQGNSA. Trimming took off 1 base at V and 6 bases at J, with 7 bases between the two ends. The CDR3 spans 12 residues. CDR3 loop: CASSLDGSEQYF. The CDR3 coding sequence is TGTGCCAGCAGCTTAGATGGCTCCGAGCAGTACTTC.

The J gene is TRBJ2-5, the V gene TRBV10-3; D gene ambiguous. The CDR3 totals 12 residues. The germline CDR1 and CDR2 sequences are ENHRY and SYGVKD. The V gene lost 1 base and the J gene lost 4 bases, with 4 bases spanning the gap. CDR3 sequence: CAISEFRETQYF. CDR3 nucleotide sequence: TGTGCCATCAGTGAGTTCCGAGAGACCCAGTACTTC.

The rearrangement links TRBV18 to TRBJ1-1, with a weak D call TRBD1 (6 bases). Germline V gene lookup returns CDR1 KGHSH and CDR2 LQKENI. CDR3 length: 16 residues. The V end lost 2 bases, the J end lost 6 bases, and 19 bases lay between the germline ends. CDR3 protein: CASSPIALQGGAEAFF. Written as DNA, the CDR3 is TGTGCCAGCTCACCAATCGCGCTACAGGGAGGAGCTGAAGCTTTCTTT.

The rearrangement links TRBV6-5 to TRBJ2-5; 7 bases fit TRBD2. CDR1 is MNHEY and CDR2 is SVGAGI in the germline V gene. This CDR3 has 15 residues. V dropped 6 bases and J dropped 5; count of bases not matched to a gene: 12. This CDR3 is CASSTGGMRAETQYF. CDR3 coding DNA: TGTGCCAGCAGCACCGGGGGGATGAGGGCGGAGACCCAGTACTTC.

The chain has TRBV11-1 and TRBJ1-4; D unclear. CDR3 size: 13 residues. Germline V lookup: CDR1 SGHAT, CDR2 FQDESV (reference sequence). Between the trimmed V and J ends, which lost 4 bases and 3 bases, there was a span of 6 bases. For the CDR3, the DNA is TGTGCCAGCAGCTATCGCCCTAATGAAAAACTGTTTTTT. Translation: CASSYRPNEKLFF.

The chain recombines TRBV7-2 with TRBJ2-7; D is unclear. Trimming took off 6 bases at V and 0 bases at J, with 12 bases between the two ends. Germline V gives CDR1 SGHTA, CDR2 FQGNSA. The CDR3 is made up of 14 amino acids. As DNA, the CDR3 is TGTGCCAGCAGTTGGATGAGGAGCTCCTACGAGCAGTACTTC. Translation gives CASSWMRSSYEQYF.